This TCR beta chain emerged from a study of cytomegalovirus exposure and HLA in healthy donors. Study observations and caveats: Among TCR beta chains, those listed as cytomegalovirus-associated numbered some 160. Subsequent analysis showed first-cohort TCR clusters tending to co-occur in over a hundred validation repertoires.

TCRdb keeps only in-frame clones here, not all; method: immunoSEQ multiplex PCR. The top ten hold 4.5% to 6% of the sample, which has 220,000 or so clones, around four fifths seen once. On this clone itself: Its specificity is not known.

The CDR3 spans 14 residues. Per germline, CDR1 SGHRS and CDR2 YFSETQ. V was cut by 0 bases and J by 3 bases, with 7 bases left in between. This clonotype was obtained from a woman aged 18-29 years in good health and CMV-seronegative. The chain carries TRBV5-1 and TRBJ2-1; D not certain. The sequencing sample was made of PBMCs. CDR3 loop: CASSLVTLYNEQFF. CDR3 nucleotide sequence: TGCGCCAGCAGCTTGGTTACACTCTACAATGAGCAGTTCTTC.